In this sample, the clone carrying this TCR beta chain turned up once. Germline assignment: CDR1 SGHAT and CDR2 FQDESV (reference sequence). J gave up 4 bases and V 2 bases, and 7 bases lay outside the gene matches. This CDR3 is built from 16 residues. Donors were grouped by their self-reported clinical history. These data come from a study of blood T cell repertoires in COVID-19. Study as a whole: PBMCs, B-cell-depleted T cells, or T cells provided the cDNA or gDNA that made up the material.

Authors' processing steps: For nucleated cells, counts were estimated from reference gene primer amplification. Produced via immunoSEQ multiplex PCR; TCRdb's table is partial and in-frame only. V and J calls and clone size are copied from that table; D and trimming were computed from the DNA. The data hold fewer than 300,000 clones, with roughly 90% observed a single time. The receptor comes from a man aged 35-49 years who had recovered from COVID-19. The chain carries TRBV11-1 and TRBJ2-7, with 11 positions matching TRBD1. The sequencing input was PBMCs or T cells enriched from blood (not recorded which). The CDR3 sequence is CASSLSAGTGGYEQYF. Written as DNA, the CDR3 is TGTGCCAGCAGCTTATCTGCCGGGACAGGGGGATACGAGCAGTACTTC.